These T cell receptor beta chains were read from a single sample in a study of T cell repertoires in cytomegalovirus infection. TCRdb re-derived calls from the reads in MiXCR, one entry per CDR3 protein. The sample records fewer than 850,000 distinct CDR3 sequences, 25% to 30% being singletons. Their antigens are not known. The specimen comprised cultured CD8+ T cells from PBMCs, sampled from culture after CMV antigen stimulation. The receptors derive from a human donor in good health (CMV status not recorded). Some clones in this sample may be carry-over from other donors' samples. Both conserved end residues are trimmed from each CDR3.

TRBJ2-7,TRBV7-4,ASSLSVDSSYEQY
TRBJ2-1,TRBV6-5,ASRSSAGVNNEQF
TRBJ2-2,TRBV25-1,ASQTGLNTGELF
TRBJ2-2,TRBV14,ASSQWDRAAEELF
TRBJ2-7,TRBV7-9,ASSLEVQGAYEQY
TRBJ2-7,TRBV4-2,ASSQAQTGTYEQY
TRBJ2-1,TRBV6-8,ASSYTSGGPYNEQF
TRBJ2-7,TRBV5-1,ASSWTSGGLRD
TRBJ1-1,TRBV19,ASSVRGTGPGEAF
TRBJ2-1,TRBV20-1,SATSGGAGNEQF
TRBJ2-6,TRBV7-2,ASSLAVRIYSGANVLT